These 14 T cell receptor beta chains share one sample of origin, sequenced in a study of molecular identifiers for immune sequencing clone quantification. TCRdb fed the PCR reads into MiXCR, producing one record per CDR3 protein. The sample comprises approximately 680,000 distinct CDR3 sequences, about 25% of which are singletons, and about 0.8% rests with the top ten. The sequencing sample was made of naive CD8+ T cells from blood, with Jurkat cell RNA spiked in. Subset defined: FACS-sorted CD8+CD4-CCR7+CD45RA+ naive T cells. Source of these receptors: a human donor in good health. Some libraries in this study had Jurkat cell RNA spiked in.

This clonotype was seen more than once but under ten times. The genes are TRBV7-9 and TRBJ1-3; D is undetermined. Trimming pared 5 bases from V and 2 bases from J, leaving 19 bases between. Germline V gene lookup returns CDR1 SEHNR and CDR2 FQNEAQ (reference sequence). CDR3 length equals 17 residues. The CDR3 loop is CASSAPYIGVAGNTIYF. In DNA form, the CDR3 reads TGTGCCAGCAGCGCACCCTATATTGGGGTGGCTGGAAACACCATATATTTT.

There are a few counts of this clonotype. The chain recombines TRBV4-3 with TRBJ2-7, with TRBD2 matching over 11 bases. V shed 0 bases and J 2 bases; nucleotides not matched to a gene: 6. The CDR3 length is 17 residues. Germline CDR1 reads LGHNA; CDR2 reads YSLEER. This CDR3 is CASSQDQTGLAAYEQYF. The CDR3, as DNA: TGCGCCAGCAGCCAAGACCAGACGGGACTAGCGGCCTACGAGCAGTACTTC.

About this clonotype: A read error may be the cause here, since a much bigger clone is one base away. This chain connects TRBV20-1 to TRBJ1-2; D perhaps matches TRBD1 (5 bases). The ends were cut back, 5 bases at V and 1 base at J, with 14 bases in the middle. The CDR3 is made up of 14 amino acids. Germline CDR1 DFQATT, CDR2 SNEGSKA (reference sequence). The CDR3 is CSAYGIGDNYGYTF. The CDR3 coding sequence is TGCAGTGCTTATGGGATAGGGGATAACTATGGCTACACCTTC.

This clonotype came up a few times. This chain connects TRBV4-3 to TRBJ2-7, with TRBD2 identical over 8 bases. Germline assignment: CDR1 LGHNA and CDR2 YSLEER. The CDR3 length is 18 residues. Losses at the gene ends were 0 bases for V and 6 bases for J; bases not matched to a gene: 16. CDR3 DNA sequence: TGCGCCAGCAGCCAAGATCGACGGGGGGGCTCCATTTCGGTCGAGCAGTACTTC. This translates into CASSQDRRGGSISVEQYF.

At least ten counts were recorded for this clonotype. CDR3 coding DNA: TGTGCCAGCAGCTTAGGGACACACACGGACGAGCAGTACTTC. It specifies CASSLGTHTDEQYF. The V and J genes are TRBV6-5 and TRBJ2-7; D possibly corresponds to TRBD1 (6 bases). The CDR3 spans 14 residues. With 6 bases removed from V and 5 bases from J, the gap between germline ends came to 17 bases. The germline V gene has CDR1 MNHEY and CDR2 SVGAGI.

This clonotype was found many times. V usage is TRBV15 and J usage is TRBJ1-1; a weak D match, TRBD1 (6 bases). Germline V gene data show CDR1 as LNHNV and CDR2 as YYDKDF (reference sequence). Trimming removed 8 bases at V and 3 bases at J, with 16 bases between. This CDR3 comprises 14 residues. This chain's CDR3 is CATRRQQGDTEAFF. CDR3 nucleotides: TGTGCCACCCGACGACAACAGGGAGACACTGAAGCTTTCTTT.

The chain employs TRBV4-3 and TRBJ2-1; D not resolved. The CDR3 sequence is 16 residues long. CDR1 LGHNA and CDR2 YSLEER come from the germline V gene. Trimming removed 0 bases at V and 1 base at J, with 10 bases between. The CDR3 nucleotides read TGCGCCAGCAGCCAAGACGGACGGGTTTCCTACAATGAGCAGTTCTTC. This encodes CASSQDGRVSYNEQFF.

This rearrangement joins TRBV19 to TRBJ2-5; tentatively, D is TRBD2 (6 bases). CDR3 length equals 13 residues. The germline V and J ends were trimmed by 6 bases and 4 bases, with 12 bases remaining between them. Germline CDR1 reads LNHDA; CDR2 reads SQIVND (reference sequence). This CDR3 is CASSPGSPETQYF. As DNA, the CDR3 is TGTGCCAGTAGCCCCGGGAGCCCAGAGACCCAGTACTTC.

In this sample, this clonotype turned up a few times. This sequence joins TRBV4-3 and TRBJ1-2; 9 bases agree with TRBD1. CDR1 is LGHNA and CDR2 is YSLEER in the germline V gene. V trimming: 4 bases; J trimming: 5 bases; junction bases outside the gene matches: 5. This CDR3 contains 14 residues. The DNA for the CDR3 is TGCGCCAGCAGCCCGACAGGGGGAGAGTATGGCTACACCTTC. Protein: CASSPTGGEYGYTF.

The rearrangement joins TRBV30 to TRBJ1-2; D unresolved. With 5 bases removed from V and 0 bases from J, the gap between germline ends came to 13 bases. The CDR3 extends over 14 amino acids. Germline CDR1 is GTSNPN and CDR2 is SVGIG (reference sequence). CDR3 coding DNA: TGTGCCTGGGATGGACGGTCGACTAACTATGGCTACACCTTC. Its translation is CAWDGRSTNYGYTF.

In its sample, this clonotype was seen a few times. The chain uses TRBV12-3 or TRBV12-4 and TRBJ2-1; D uncertain. The CDR3 has 10 residues. The V end lost 2 bases, the J end lost 8 bases, and 1 base lay between the germline ends. CDR3 nucleotide sequence: TGTGCCAGCAGTTTATATGAGCAGTTCTTC. Translating gives CASSLYEQFF.

Comment on this clonotype: A much larger clone differs by one base, so this may be a read error. The chain carries TRBV7-9 and TRBJ1-5; D unresolved. The V and J ends lost 5 bases and 6 bases respectively, with 17 bases between them. Germline lookup yields CDR1 SEHNR and CDR2 FQNEAQ (reference sequence). The CDR3 is made up of 15 amino acids. The CDR3 region has the DNA TGTGCCAGCAGCGCTGGCAGTACCGTCGGTCAGCCCCAGCATTTT. This codes for CASSAGSTVGQPQHF.

This clonotype was observed at least ten times. V usage is TRBV6-1 and J usage is TRBJ1-5; no clear D. CDR1 and CDR2 (germline): MNHNS, SASEGT. This CDR3 has 15 amino acids. The V and J ends lost 2 bases and 0 bases respectively, with 8 bases between them. The CDR3 protein is CASSEYAASNQPQHF. Here the CDR3 DNA reads TGTGCCAGCAGTGAATATGCAGCTAGCAATCAGCCCCAGCATTTT.

J is TRBJ2-1 and V is TRBV20-1; perhaps TRBD2 as D (5 bases). The CDR3 contains 10 residues. V lost 5 bases and J lost 13, with 12 bases in between. Germline loops: CDR1 DFQATT, CDR2 SNEGSKA (reference sequence). The CDR3 DNA reads as TGCAGTGCTGAGGAGGAAGCACAGTTCTTC. Its translation is CSAEEEAQFF.